This TCR beta chain was sequenced during a study of cytomegalovirus exposure and HLA in healthy donors. J gave up 7 bases and V 0 bases, and 6 bases lay outside the gene matches. The CDR3 runs to 17 residues. In germline, CDR1 is SGHRS, CDR2 YFSETQ. General study findings and limits: Several of the most significant clusters appeared, in a later analysis, to be linked to common viral pathogens. Most TCR beta V segments were productive about 87% or about 30% of the time in an earlier analysis. Versus the approximately 670-donor mean, an Asian-associated ancestry cluster reportedly showed fewer N-insertions in a later analysis.

With regard to this clone: Its antigen is not known.

It was with 60 Vbeta and 13 Jbeta primers that the PCR ran. Clones were sequenced by immunoSEQ multiplex PCR, and TCRdb holds only the in-frame ones, with some missing. The repertoire holds around 170,000 clones, with just under 80% as singletons. The sample taken for sequencing was PBMCs. This TCR was sampled from a woman between 50 and 59 years old in good health and CMV-seropositive. V gene TRBV5-1 combines with J gene TRBJ2-1, with 14 bases matching TRBD2. Written as DNA, the CDR3 is TGCGCCAGCAGCTTGGAGGGACTAGCGGGAGTAAATAATGAGCAGTTCTTC. As protein: CASSLEGLAGVNNEQFF.